Listed here are 5 T cell receptor beta chains from one sample, sequenced in a study of blood T cell repertoires in COVID-19. Measured with immunoSEQ multiplex PCR; TCRdb has only the in-frame clones, and not every one. The sample contains roughly 260,000 clones, about nine tenths of which appear only once. Sequencing was done on a sample of peripheral blood. These receptors all come from a man in his 60s who had recovered from COVID-19.

This clone was detected a few times. The chain carries TRBV12-3 or TRBV12-4 and TRBJ1-2; D ambiguous. Trimming took off 7 bases at V and 6 bases at J, with 15 bases between the two ends. The CDR3 runs 13 residues. The CDR3, as DNA: TGTGCCAGCACCCAAAGGAACAGCAATGGCTACACCTTC. As protein: CASTQRNSNGYTF.

V is TRBV11-2 and J is TRBJ1-2; 7 bases agree with TRBD1. The ends lost 8 bases at V and 4 bases at J; junction bases unmatched: 7. CDR3 length equals 13 residues. CDR1 is SGHAT, CDR2 FQNNGV, per germline. The CDR3 nucleotides read TGTGCCAGCGGTCCAGGGGGGTCCTATGGCTACACCTTC. The encoded protein is CASGPGGSYGYTF.

This chain connects TRBV12-5 to TRBJ2-3; 7 bases fit TRBD1. V lost 2 bases to trimming and J lost 6 bases; unmatched junction nucleotides: 8. Germline loops: CDR1 LGHNT, CDR2 FRNRAP. The length of the CDR3 is 15 residues. CDR3 nucleotide sequence: TGTGCTAGTGGTTTGTCTGACAGGGATGGGGATACGCAGTATTTT. It codes for CASGLSDRDGDTQYF. Full variable domain (missing parts from reference TRBV12-5 and TRBJ2-3): DARVTQTPRHKVTEMGQEVTMRCQPILGHNTVFWYRQTMMQGLELLAYFRNRAPLDDSGMPKDRFSAEMPDATLATLKIQPSEPRDSAVYFCASGLSDRDGDTQYFGPGTRLTVL.

V and J are TRBV1 and TRBJ2-7; TRBD2 is the table's D call, not checked against the DNA. TRBV1 is a documented pseudogene. The CDR3 spans 14 residues. This CDR3 reads CTSSRLDGVSEQYF. The CDR3 DNA reads TGCACCAGCAGCCGCCTAGACGGGGTTTCCGAGCAGTACTTC.

The rearrangement links TRBV18 to TRBJ1-4; 9 positions match TRBD1. The V gene's germline CDR1 is KGHSH and CDR2 LQKENI. The CDR3 spans 14 residues. Germline trimming cut 4 bases from V and 8 bases from J; bases unmatched to any gene: 5. The CDR3 protein is CASSRGQGREKLFF. The CDR3 DNA sequence: TGTGCCAGCTCACGAGGACAGGGGAGGGAAAAACTGTTTTTT. Together with reference TRBV18 and TRBJ1-4, the CDR3 gives the full variable domain: NAGVMQNPRHLVRRRGQEARLRCSPMKGHSHVYWYRQLPEEGLKFMVYLQKENIIDESGMPKERFSAEFPKEGPSILRIQQVVRGDSAAYFCASSRGQGREKLFFGSGTQLSVL.